The 32 T cell receptor beta chains below were found in one sample sequenced in a study of graft-versus-host responses after intestinal transplantation. The method was immunoSEQ multiplex PCR; TCRdb's version includes in-frame clones alone and lacks a portion of them. The sample lists roughly 120,000 clones, 90% to 95% occurring once. For these receptors, no antigen is known. Sequenced material: unstimulated CD8+ T cells sorted from spleen or lymph node cells, taken before transplant. These receptors were taken from a human donor who was the organ donor for an intestinal transplant.

The gene calls are TRBV4-2 and TRBJ2-2; D is unclear. The CDR3 length is 17 residues. The V end was cut by 0 bases, the J end by 2 bases, with 13 bases between. In germline, CDR1 is LGHNA, CDR2 YNFKEQ. CDR3 region: CASSQEEPSINTGELFF. CDR3 nucleotides: TGTGCCAGCAGCCAAGAGGAACCGTCGATAAACACCGGGGAGCTGTTTTTT.

The chain combines TRBV6-6 with TRBJ2-3; perhaps TRBD2 as D (5 bases). The germline gives CDR1 MNHNY, CDR2 SVGAGI (reference sequence). This CDR3 region has 9 residues. Trimming shortened V by 8 bases and J by 9 bases, and 6 bases separated the two germline ends. CDR3 loop: CASGGTQYF. The CDR3 DNA follows: TGTGCCAGCGGAGGCACGCAGTATTTT.

The chain combines TRBV5-1 with TRBJ2-2; D is unclear. V dropped 1 base and J dropped 2 bases, with 3 bases sitting between them. CDR1 SGHRS and CDR2 YFSETQ come from the germline V gene. The CDR3 is 13 amino acids. The CDR3 spells CASSLPNTGELFF. In nucleotides, the CDR3 is TGCGCCAGCAGCTTGCCCAACACCGGGGAGCTGTTTTTT.

The chain employs TRBV19 and TRBJ2-1, with TRBD2 as a possible D gene (6 bases). Germline V gene sequence: CDR1 LNHDA, CDR2 SQIVND (reference sequence). V lost 1 base and J 8 bases, leaving 9 bases between the germline ends. The CDR3 is made up of 13 amino acids. CDR3 sequence reads: CASSIVTRYEQFF. The CDR3 DNA follows: TGTGCCAGTAGTATAGTGACTAGGTATGAGCAGTTCTTC.

The chain has TRBV9 and TRBJ2-7; D is ambiguous. CDR1 and CDR2 (germline): SGDLS, YYNGEE. Trimming stripped 0 bases from V and 5 bases from J, with 12 bases between. The CDR3 loop spans 14 amino acids. The CDR3 loop reads CASSVGAGSNEQYF. Written as DNA, the CDR3 is TGTGCCAGCAGCGTAGGGGCAGGTTCAAACGAGCAGTACTTC.

V usage is TRBV4-1 and J usage is TRBJ2-5; D remains unclear. Trimming removed 4 bases at V and 2 bases at J, with 11 bases between. CDR1 MGHRA and CDR2 YSYEKL come from the germline V gene. This CDR3 spans 14 amino acids. The CDR3 DNA sequence: TGCGCCAGCAGCCGCCGGCCCTGGCAAGAGACCCAGTACTTC. This gives the protein CASSRRPWQETQYF.

The V and J genes are TRBV4-2 and TRBJ2-5; D gene ambiguous. The CDR3 spans 14 residues. Germline lookup yields CDR1 LGHNA and CDR2 YNFKEQ. Trimming pared 1 base from V and 4 bases from J, leaving 10 bases between. The DNA for the CDR3 is TGTGCCAGCAGCCAAGTTGCAGTACGAGAGACCCAGTACTTC. Translating it yields CASSQVAVRETQYF.

J is TRBJ2-7 and V is TRBV19; D is possibly TRBD2 (6 bases). CDR1 LNHDA and CDR2 SQIVND come from the germline V gene (reference sequence). The CDR3 runs 12 residues. Trimming took 7 bases from V and 3 from J, leaving 10 bases between them. The DNA of the CDR3 is TGTGCCAGTACCCCCGGGGGCTACGAGCAGTACTTC. Translating gives CASTPGGYEQYF. The full variable domain, completed using reference TRBV19 and TRBJ2-7, is DGGITQSPKYLFRKEGQNVTLSCEQNLNHDAMYWYRQDPGQGLRLIYYSQIVNDFQKGDIAEGYSVSREKKESFPLTVTSAQKNPTAFYLCASTPGGYEQYFGPGTRLTVT.

The chain couples TRBV13 to TRBJ1-1; unclear D gene. Per germline, CDR1 PRHDT and CDR2 FYEKMQ (reference sequence). The germline V and J ends were trimmed by 5 bases and 3 bases, with 7 bases remaining between them. This CDR3 comprises 12 residues. In nucleotides, the CDR3 is TGTGCCAGCAGCCCACAGTACACTGAAGCTTTCTTT. Translated, it gives CASSPQYTEAFF. Based on the CDR3 plus reference TRBV13 and TRBJ1-1, the full variable domain is AAGVIQSPRHLIKEKRETATLKCYPIPRHDTVYWYQQGPGQDPQFLISFYEKMQSDKGSIPDRFSAQQFSDYHSELNMSSLELGDSALYFCASSPQYTEAFFGQGTRLTVV.

V gene TRBV4-1 combines with J gene TRBJ2-1; unclear D gene. Germline lookup yields CDR1 MGHRA and CDR2 YSYEKL. V was pared by 5 bases and J by 8 bases, with 16 bases between. The CDR3 is 14 amino acids. The CDR3 here is CASSNGWHADEQFF. CDR3 in DNA: TGCGCCAGCAGCAACGGGTGGCACGCGGATGAGCAGTTCTTC.

The chain uses TRBV7-2 and TRBJ1-2; D remains ambiguous. CDR3 length: 14 residues. In germline, CDR1 is SGHTA, CDR2 FQGNSA. V lost 2 bases, J lost 8 bases, and 15 bases lay in between. CDR3 DNA sequence: TGTGCCAGCAGCTTAAGTGGCCCCTGCTGCGGCTACACCTTC. Amino acids: CASSLSGPCCGYTF. The whole variable domain, filled in from reference TRBV7-2 and TRBJ1-2, reads GAGVSQSPSNKVTEKGKDVELRCDPISGHTALYWYRQSLGQGLEFLIYFQGNSAPDKSGLPSDRFSAERTGGSVSTLTIQRTQQEDSAVYLCASSLSGPCCGYTFGSGTRLTVV.

The chain recombines TRBV5-6 with TRBJ2-5; the match to TRBD2 covers 11 bases. The J call may not be correct, given that the DNA end is closer to TRBJ2-7. Germline V gene lookup returns CDR1 SGHDT and CDR2 YYEEEE. There are 14 residues in the CDR3. The CDR3 is CASSGLAGSYEQYF. CDR3 DNA: TGTGCCAGCAGCGGACTAGCGGGCTCCTACGAGCAGTACTTC.

The rearrangement links TRBV4-1 to TRBJ2-7; possibly TRBD1 for D (5 bases). Per germline, CDR1 MGHRA and CDR2 YSYEKL. CDR3 size: 15 residues. V was shortened by 3 bases and J by 1 base, with 13 bases between the two germline ends. Written as DNA, the CDR3 is TGCGCCAGCAGCCATGGGGCAGAAGAGTCCTACGAGCAGTACTTC. Protein sequence: CASSHGAEESYEQYF.

This chain links TRBV12-5 with TRBJ2-3; 9 nucleotides align to TRBD1. Trimming removed 3 bases from V and 6 bases from J; junction bases left unmatched: 16. Germline V CDR1 and CDR2: LGHNT, FRNRAP. The CDR3 is 18 residues long. CDR3 DNA sequence: TGTGCTAGTGGTTTCTTCCCGACAGGGGGGCGAGACGGGGATACGCAGTATTTT. Translation gives CASGFFPTGGRDGDTQYF.

As for this clone: Other DNA sequences from this sample encode an identical CDR3 as well. This chain uses TRBV11-2 with TRBJ2-2; no reliable D call. Germline V lookup: CDR1 SGHAT, CDR2 FQNNGV. The CDR3 has 13 residues. V lost 4 bases and J 0 bases, leaving 3 bases between the germline ends. The CDR3 DNA is TGTGCCAGCAGCTCGACGAACACCGGGGAGCTGTTTTTT. It codes for CASSSTNTGELFF.

The chain has TRBV11-3 and TRBJ2-7, with D hard to call. The CDR3 length is 12 residues. V was cut by 0 bases and J by 4 bases, with 4 bases left in between. Germline V gene data show CDR1 as SGHNT and CDR2 as YENEEA. The CDR3 protein is CASSLDGYEQYF. The CDR3 coding sequence is TGTGCCAGCAGCTTAGACGGATACGAGCAGTACTTC.

The chain couples TRBV11-2 to TRBJ1-2, with unresolved D. The CDR3 sequence is 12 residues long. The V and J ends lost 10 bases and 4 bases respectively, with 13 bases between them. Germline values: CDR1 SGHAT, CDR2 FQNNGV. CDR3 amino acids: CATKVCGYGYTF. CDR3 bases: TGTGCCACCAAAGTGTGCGGCTATGGCTACACCTTC.

This chain connects TRBV19 to TRBJ1-5, with unresolved D. The CDR3 totals 11 residues. Between the trimmed V and J ends, which lost 7 bases and 5 bases, there was a span of 6 bases. Germline V gene sequence: CDR1 LNHDA, CDR2 SQIVND (reference sequence). The CDR3 loop is CASTGHQPQHF. CDR3 sequence (DNA): TGTGCCAGTACCGGACATCAGCCCCAGCATTTT.

The V and J genes are TRBV10-3 and TRBJ1-2; the D is unclear. CDR1 and CDR2 (germline): ENHRY, SYGVKD. The V end lost 6 bases, the J end lost 0 bases, and 14 bases lay between the germline ends. The CDR3 totals 15 residues. CDR3 protein: CAIRKYRAANYGYTF. CDR3 DNA: TGTGCCATCAGAAAATACAGAGCCGCTAACTATGGCTACACCTTC.

V and J are TRBV7-9 and TRBJ2-2; TRBD2 matches 9 bases. Trimming removed 1 base from V and 4 bases from J; junction bases left unmatched: 4. Per the germline V gene, CDR1 is SEHNR and CDR2 is FQNEAQ (reference sequence). This CDR3 spans 16 amino acids. CDR3 DNA: TGTGCCAGCAGCTTAGATGGTAGCGGGAGCACCGGGGAGCTGTTTTTT. It specifies CASSLDGSGSTGELFF. Combining the CDR3 with reference TRBV7-9 and TRBJ2-2 gives the whole variable domain DTGVSQNPRHKITKRGQNVTFRCDPISEHNRLYWYRQTLGQGPEFLTYFQNEAQLEKSRLLSDRFSAERPKGSFSTLEIQRTEQGDSAMYLCASSLDGSGSTGELFFGEGSRLTVL.

This clone was recorded once. The chain combines TRBV4-3 with TRBJ1-1; D is perhaps TRBD1 (5 bases). Germline CDR1 reads LGHNA; CDR2 reads YSLEER. The CDR3 is 15 amino acids. V was pared by 0 bases and J by 1 base, with 9 bases between. The CDR3 reads CASSQDRGANTEAFF. For the CDR3, the DNA is TGCGCCAGCAGCCAAGATCGCGGGGCGAACACTGAAGCTTTCTTT.

This chain connects TRBV6-5 to TRBJ2-1; 8 positions agree with TRBD2. J lost 6 bases, V lost 6 bases, and 1 base had no gene match. This CDR3 has 12 amino acids. CDR1 and CDR2 (germline): MNHEY, SVGAGI. The CDR3 here is CASRSGSNEQFF. DNA of the CDR3: TGTGCCAGCAGAAGCGGGAGCAATGAGCAGTTCTTC.

The V call is TRBV7-9, the J call TRBJ2-7, with TRBD1 identical over 12 bases. Unmatched junction bases numbered 8, after V lost 4 bases and J lost 7 bases. Germline values: CDR1 SEHNR, CDR2 FQNEAQ (reference sequence). CDR3 length equals 15 residues. The CDR3 DNA sequence: TGTGCCAGCAGCTCATTGGGGACAGGGGGCAGTGAGCAGTACTTC. Amino acid sequence: CASSSLGTGGSEQYF.

The chain joins TRBV30 to TRBJ1-1, with D possibly matching TRBD1 (5 bases). Germline V CDR1 and CDR2: GTSNPN, SVGIG (reference sequence). CDR3 length: 13 residues. The V end was cut by 7 bases, the J end by 1 base, with 13 bases between. CDR3 DNA: TGTGCCTCCCCAGGAGGGGCGAACACTGAAGCTTTCTTT. This translates into CASPGGANTEAFF. Full variable domain (missing parts from reference TRBV30 and TRBJ1-1): SQTIHQWPATLVQPVGSPLSLECTVEGTSNPNLYWYRQAAGRGLQLLFYSVGIGQISSEVPQNLSASRPQDRQFILSSKKLLLSDSGFYLCASPGGANTEAFFGQGTRLTVV.

In this sample, this clone turned up a few times. The chain carries TRBV4-1 and TRBJ2-7, with 8 bases lining up with TRBD2. Germline CDR1 MGHRA, CDR2 YSYEKL. The CDR3 length is 14 residues. After removal of 0 bases from V and 4 bases from J, the junction contained 2 bases not matched to a gene. The CDR3 DNA reads as TGCGCCAGCAGCCAAGATTCTAGCGGGTACGAGCAGTACTTC. Translated: CASSQDSSGYEQYF.

The chain employs TRBV5-6 and TRBJ2-3; D uncertain. The CDR3 is 15 residues long. Per germline, CDR1 SGHDT and CDR2 YYEEEE. V gave up 2 bases and J gave up 3 bases, with 13 bases separating them. In nucleotides, the CDR3 is TGTGCCAGCAGCTTCGCTGGGATGGGGACAGATACGCAGTATTTT. This translates into CASSFAGMGTDTQYF.

The rearrangement joins TRBV4-1 to TRBJ1-5; the D gene is possibly TRBD1 (5 bases). CDR3 length equals 14 residues. V lost 4 bases and J lost 6, with 13 bases in between. Germline V gene sequence: CDR1 MGHRA, CDR2 YSYEKL. The CDR3 nucleotides are TGCGCCAGCAGCCGAGGGGTAGTAAGTCAGCCCCAGCATTTT. Translated, it gives CASSRGVVSQPQHF.

This clone showed up just once. The chain links TRBV7-8 to TRBJ2-7; TRBD1 aligns across 8 bases. Germline CDR1 is SGHVS and CDR2 is FQNEAQ. J gave up 2 bases and V 6 bases, and 6 bases lay outside the gene matches. The CDR3 is 14 amino acids. DNA for the CDR3: TGTGCCAGCAGGTCCGGGACAGGCACCTACGAGCAGTACTTC. It translates to CASRSGTGTYEQYF.

V and J are TRBV5-4 and TRBJ2-2; a weak D match, TRBD2 (5 bases). Germline V CDR1 and CDR2: SGHNT, YYREEE (reference sequence). V lost 1 base to trimming and J lost 6 bases, with 10 bases between them. CDR3 length: 14 residues. The CDR3 protein is CASSLRGLAGELFF. CDR3 DNA: TGTGCCAGCAGCTTGCGGGGTTTGGCCGGGGAGCTGTTTTTT.

The chain carries TRBV18 and TRBJ1-1; 10 bases fit TRBD1. This CDR3 region has 15 residues. J gave up 6 bases and V 4 bases, and 8 bases lay outside the gene matches. Germline CDR1 reads KGHSH; CDR2 reads LQKENI. CDR3 sequence (DNA): TGTGCCAGCTCACGGGACAGGGGAACTCTCGCTGAAGCTTTCTTT. Translated, it gives CASSRDRGTLAEAFF.

The chain carries TRBV5-6 and TRBJ1-5; D unclear. The CDR3 has 13 amino acids. V dropped 0 bases and J dropped 7 bases, with 8 bases sitting between them. From germline, CDR1 is SGHDT and CDR2 YYEEEE. Here the CDR3 DNA reads TGTGCCAGCAGCTTGGCCAACAGACAGCCCCAGCATTTT. Amino acid sequence: CASSLANRQPQHF.

This sequence joins TRBV19 and TRBJ2-7; the match to TRBD1 covers 7 bases. CDR1 and CDR2 (germline): LNHDA, SQIVND (reference sequence). This CDR3 is built from 15 residues. With V trimmed by 3 bases and J by 6 bases, 11 bases remained unmatched. The DNA for the CDR3 is TGTGCCAGTAGTATCGGGGACAGTTTTTCCACCGAGCAGTACTTC. Its translation: CASSIGDSFSTEQYF. Supplemented by reference TRBV19 and TRBJ2-7, the full variable domain reads DGGITQSPKYLFRKEGQNVTLSCEQNLNHDAMYWYRQDPGQGLRLIYYSQIVNDFQKGDIAEGYSVSREKKESFPLTVTSAQKNPTAFYLCASSIGDSFSTEQYFGPGTRLTVT.